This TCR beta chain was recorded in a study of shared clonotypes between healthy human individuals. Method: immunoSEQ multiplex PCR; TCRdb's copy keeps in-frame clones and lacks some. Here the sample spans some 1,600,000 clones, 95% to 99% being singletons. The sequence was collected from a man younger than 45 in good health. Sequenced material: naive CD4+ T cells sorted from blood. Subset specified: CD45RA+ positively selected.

CDR3 sequence reads: CASSHLGRRGHLDGANVLTF. The CDR3 coding sequence is TGTGCCAGCTCACACCTCGGTCGCAGGGGCCACTTAGATGGGGCCAACGTCCTGACTTTC. The chain recombines TRBV18 with TRBJ2-6; tentative D call: TRBD1 (6 bases). Germline V gene sequence: CDR1 KGHSH, CDR2 LQKENI. V was shortened by 4 bases and J by 3 bases, with 25 bases between the two germline ends. This CDR3 has 20 residues.